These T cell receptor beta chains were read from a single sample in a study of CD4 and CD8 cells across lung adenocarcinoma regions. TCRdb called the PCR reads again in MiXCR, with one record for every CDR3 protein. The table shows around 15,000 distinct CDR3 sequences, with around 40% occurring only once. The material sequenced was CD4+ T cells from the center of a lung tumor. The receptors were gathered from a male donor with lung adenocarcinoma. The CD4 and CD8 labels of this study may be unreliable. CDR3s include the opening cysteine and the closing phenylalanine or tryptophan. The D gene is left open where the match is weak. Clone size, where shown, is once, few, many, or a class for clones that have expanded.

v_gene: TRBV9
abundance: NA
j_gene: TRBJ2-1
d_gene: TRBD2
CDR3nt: TGTGCCAGCAGCCCCACGATAGCGGGCCTAAACAATGAGCAGTTCTTC
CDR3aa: CASSPTIAGLNNEQFF

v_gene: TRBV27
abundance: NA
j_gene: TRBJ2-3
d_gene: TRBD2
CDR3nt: TGTGCCAGCATAGCGGGGGGTCCGAGCACCGGTGCGCAGTATTTT
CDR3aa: CASIAGGPSTGAQYF

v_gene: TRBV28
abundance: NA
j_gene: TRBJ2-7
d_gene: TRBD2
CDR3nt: TGTGCCAGCAACCGACTAGCGGGAGGGCCCAACGAGCAGTACTTC
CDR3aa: CASNRLAGGPNEQYF

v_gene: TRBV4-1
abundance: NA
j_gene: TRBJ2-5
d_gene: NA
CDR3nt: TGCGCCAGCAGCCAAGATCCTAGCCAAGAGACCCAGTACTTC
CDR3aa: CASSQDPSQETQYF

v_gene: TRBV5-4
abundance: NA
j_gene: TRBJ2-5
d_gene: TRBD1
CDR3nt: TGTGCCAGCAGCAACAGACAGGGGGAGACCCAGTACTTC
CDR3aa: CASSNRQGETQYF

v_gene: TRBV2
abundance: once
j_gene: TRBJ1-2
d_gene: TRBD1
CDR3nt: TGTGCCAGCAGTGGGGGGACAGGGAGGACTAACTATGGCTACACCTTC
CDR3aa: CASSGGTGRTNYGYTF

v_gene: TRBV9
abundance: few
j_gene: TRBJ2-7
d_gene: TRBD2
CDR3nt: TGTGCCAGCAGCGCAACCGGGACTAGCTTTTACGAGCAGTACTTC
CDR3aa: CASSATGTSFYEQYF

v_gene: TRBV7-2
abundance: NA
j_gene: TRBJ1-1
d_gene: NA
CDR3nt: TGTGCCAGCAGCTTAGCGGGGCCAGCCATGAACACTGAAGCTTTCTTT
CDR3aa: CASSLAGPAMNTEAFF

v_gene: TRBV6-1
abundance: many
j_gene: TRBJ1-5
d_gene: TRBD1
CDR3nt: TGTGCCAGCAGTGGGACAGGGATTATTGGCAATCAGCCCCAGCATTTT
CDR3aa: CASSGTGIIGNQPQHF

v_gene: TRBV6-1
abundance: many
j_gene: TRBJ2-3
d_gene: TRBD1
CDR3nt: TGTGCCAGCGCTACCGGACAGGGTTACGCAGATACGCAGTATTTT
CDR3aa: CASATGQGYADTQYF

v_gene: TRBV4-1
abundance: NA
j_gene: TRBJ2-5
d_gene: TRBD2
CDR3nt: TGCGCCAGCAGCCAAGAAGGACTAGCCCCGGAGGCGCAGTACTTC
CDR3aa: CASSQEGLAPEAQYF

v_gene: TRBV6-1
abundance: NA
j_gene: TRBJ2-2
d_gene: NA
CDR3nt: TGTGCCAGCAGGGGCGCTGCGAACACAGAGGAGCTGTTTTTT
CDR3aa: CASRGAANTEELFF

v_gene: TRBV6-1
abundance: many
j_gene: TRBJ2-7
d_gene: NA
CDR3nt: TGTGCCAGCAGGTGGCAGGGGCACTCCTACGAGCAGTACTTC
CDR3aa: CASRWQGHSYEQYF

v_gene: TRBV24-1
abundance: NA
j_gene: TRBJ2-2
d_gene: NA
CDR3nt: TGTGCCACCAGTGATTTGCGACGGGGCACCGATGAGCTGTATTTT
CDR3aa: CATSDLRRGTDELYF

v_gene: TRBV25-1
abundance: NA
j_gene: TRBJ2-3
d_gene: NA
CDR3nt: TGTGCCAGCAGTAAAACAGGCACAGACACGCAGACTTTT
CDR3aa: CASSKTGTDTQTF

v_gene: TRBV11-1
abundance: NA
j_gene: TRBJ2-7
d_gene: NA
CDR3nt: TGTGCCAGCAGCTACATCAACACAAATCCCAACGAGCAGTACTTC
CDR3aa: CASSYINTNPNEQYF

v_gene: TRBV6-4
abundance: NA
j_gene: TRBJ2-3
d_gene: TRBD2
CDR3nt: TGTGCCAGCAGTGATCCAGGACTAGGCACAGATACGCAGTATTTT
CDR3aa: CASSDPGLGTDTQYF

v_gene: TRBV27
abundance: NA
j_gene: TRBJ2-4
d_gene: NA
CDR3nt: TGTGCCAGCAGGTTTCAGGGGGAGGGACTCAAAAACATTCAGTACTTC
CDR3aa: CASRFQGEGLKNIQYF

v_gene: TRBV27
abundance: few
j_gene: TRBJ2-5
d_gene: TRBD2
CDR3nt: TGTGCCAGCAGTTTACGGCCGGGAGGGCAAGAGACCCAGTACTTC
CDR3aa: CASSLRPGGQETQYF

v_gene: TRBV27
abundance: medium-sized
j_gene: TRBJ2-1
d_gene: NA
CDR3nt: TGTGCCAGCAGCCGATTGGGCGGTGAGCAGTTCTTC
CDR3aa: CASSRLGGEQFF

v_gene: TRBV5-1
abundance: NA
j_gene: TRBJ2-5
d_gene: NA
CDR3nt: TGCGCCAGCAGCAGGGACTCCACGGGGGAGACCCAGTACTTC
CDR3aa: CASSRDSTGETQYF

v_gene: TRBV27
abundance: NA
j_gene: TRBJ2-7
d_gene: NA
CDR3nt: TGTGCCAGGAGGCCCGGATTTCAATACCCAGATACGCAGTACTTC
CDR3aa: CARRPGFQYPDTQYF

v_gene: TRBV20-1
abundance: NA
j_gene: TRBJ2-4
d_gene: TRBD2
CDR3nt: TGCAGTGGCACGGGACTAGCGGGAGCCAAAAACATTCAGTACTTC
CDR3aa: CSGTGLAGAKNIQYF

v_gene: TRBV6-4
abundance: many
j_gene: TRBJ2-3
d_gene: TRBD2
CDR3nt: TGTGCCAGCAGGGCCCTAGCGGGGGCAGATACGCAGTATTTT
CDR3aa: CASRALAGADTQYF

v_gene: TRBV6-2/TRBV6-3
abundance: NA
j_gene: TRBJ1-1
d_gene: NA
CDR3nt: TGTGCCAGCAGCCAAGCTACGGGAGAAGCTTTCTTT
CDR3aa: CASSQATGEAFF

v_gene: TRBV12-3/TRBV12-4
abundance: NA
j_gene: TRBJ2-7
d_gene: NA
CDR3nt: TGTGCCAGCAGCGCCGGGACTGGCGGGCGCGGGGGCGGTGGCAAAGATACGCAGTACTTC
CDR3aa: CASSAGTGGRGGGGKDTQYF

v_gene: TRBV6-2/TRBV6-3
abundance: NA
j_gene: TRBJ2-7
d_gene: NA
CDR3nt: TGTGCCAGCAGGCCGGGGTCCGGGGGGCAGGAAACAGATACGCAGTACTTC
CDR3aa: CASRPGSGGQETDTQYF

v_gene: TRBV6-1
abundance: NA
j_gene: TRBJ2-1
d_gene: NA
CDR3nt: TGTGCCAGCAGTCGGGCAGGGAGTGATGAGCAGTTCTTC
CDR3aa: CASSRAGSDEQFF

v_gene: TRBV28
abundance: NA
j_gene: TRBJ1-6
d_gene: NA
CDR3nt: TGTGCCAGCAGAACCGTACCAGGGGCTAATTCACCCCTCCACTTT
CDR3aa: CASRTVPGANSPLHF

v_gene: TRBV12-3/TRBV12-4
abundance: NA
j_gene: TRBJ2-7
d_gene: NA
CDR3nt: TGTGCCAGCGCCACACGGGGTAGGTGGTACGAGCAGTACTTC
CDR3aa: CASATRGRWYEQYF

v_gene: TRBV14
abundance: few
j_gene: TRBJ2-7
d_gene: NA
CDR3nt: TGTGCCAGCAGCCAAGATAGGGTCTCCTACGAGCAGTACTTC
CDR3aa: CASSQDRVSYEQYF

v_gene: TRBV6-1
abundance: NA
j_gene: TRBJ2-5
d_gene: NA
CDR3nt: TGTGCCAGGGGCCGGGCAGGGGGAGGGCCAGAGACGCAGTATTTC
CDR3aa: CARGRAGGGPETQYF

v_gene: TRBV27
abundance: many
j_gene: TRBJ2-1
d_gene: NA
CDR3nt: TGTGCCAGCAGTTCACCGGGACAAGGGCAGTTCTTC
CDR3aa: CASSSPGQGQFF

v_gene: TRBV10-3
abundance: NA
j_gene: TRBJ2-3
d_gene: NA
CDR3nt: TGTGCGGGTGGAGGGGGGAGAGGGACAGATACGCAGTATTTT
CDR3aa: CAGGGGRGTDTQYF

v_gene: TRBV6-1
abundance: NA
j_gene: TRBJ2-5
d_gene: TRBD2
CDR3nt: TGTGCCAGCAGTGAATTCGGGGGGAGCGGGGGCTGTGACCAAGAGACCCAGTACTTC
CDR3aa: CASSEFGGSGGCDQETQYF

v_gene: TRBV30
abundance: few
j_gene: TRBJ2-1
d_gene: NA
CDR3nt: TGTGCCTGGAGTGCCGGTGACTTTTTTAGTGAGCAGTTCTTC
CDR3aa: CAWSAGDFFSEQFF

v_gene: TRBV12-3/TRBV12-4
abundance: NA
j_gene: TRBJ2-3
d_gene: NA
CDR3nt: TGTGCCAGCAGGTTGCTGGGAGCCAAAGACACGCAGTATTTT
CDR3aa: CASRLLGAKDTQYF

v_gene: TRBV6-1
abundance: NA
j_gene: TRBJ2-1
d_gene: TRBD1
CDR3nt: TGTGCCAGCAGTCTGCGACAGGGGGTTTACAATGAGCAGTTCTTC
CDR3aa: CASSLRQGVYNEQFF

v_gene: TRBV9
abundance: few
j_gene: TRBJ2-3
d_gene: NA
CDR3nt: TGTGCCAGCAGCGCAGCGGTACAGGGATTCACAGATACGCAGTATTTT
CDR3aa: CASSAAVQGFTDTQYF

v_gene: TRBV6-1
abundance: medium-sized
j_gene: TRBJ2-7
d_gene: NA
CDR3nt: TGTGCCAGCAGTGAGGCCGTATCCGACTCCTACGAGCAGTACTTC
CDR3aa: CASSEAVSDSYEQYF

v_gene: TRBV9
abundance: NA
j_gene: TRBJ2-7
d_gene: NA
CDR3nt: TGTGCCAGCAGCGCCGGTTCCAGCGGGCGGGTTTACGAGCAGTACTTC
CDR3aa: CASSAGSSGRVYEQYF

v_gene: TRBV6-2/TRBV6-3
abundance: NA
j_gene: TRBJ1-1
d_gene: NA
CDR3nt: TGTGCCAGCAGTCCCCCCAGGGCGCGGGGTGATGAAGCTTTCTTT
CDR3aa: CASSPPRARGDEAFF

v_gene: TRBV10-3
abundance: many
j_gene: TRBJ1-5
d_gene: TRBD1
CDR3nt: TGTGCCATCAGTGGACAGGGGGGCAATCAGCCCCAGCATTTT
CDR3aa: CAISGQGGNQPQHF

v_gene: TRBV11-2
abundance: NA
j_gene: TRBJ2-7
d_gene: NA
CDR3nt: TGTGCCAGCAGCCCCGTGGGGGAGGCCTACGAGCAGTACTTC
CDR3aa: CASSPVGEAYEQYF

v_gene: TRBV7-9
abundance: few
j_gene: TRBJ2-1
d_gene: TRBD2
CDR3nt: TGTGCCAGCAGCTTCTGGACTAGCGGGAGGGCTAATGAGCAGTTCTTC
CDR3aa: CASSFWTSGRANEQFF

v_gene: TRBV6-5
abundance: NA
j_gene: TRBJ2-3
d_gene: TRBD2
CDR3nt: TGTGCCAGCAGTTACTCGGGACTGGCGGGAGAGTTTGAGCAGTACTTT
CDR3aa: CASSYSGLAGEFEQYF

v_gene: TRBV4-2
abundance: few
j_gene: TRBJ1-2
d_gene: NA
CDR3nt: TGTGCCAGCAGCCAAGATCCAGGGCCTAACTATGGCTACACCTTC
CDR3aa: CASSQDPGPNYGYTF

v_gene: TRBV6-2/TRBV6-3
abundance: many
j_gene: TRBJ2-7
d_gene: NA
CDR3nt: TGTGCCAGCGACCCTGGGTCCTACTACGAGCAGTACTTC
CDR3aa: CASDPGSYYEQYF

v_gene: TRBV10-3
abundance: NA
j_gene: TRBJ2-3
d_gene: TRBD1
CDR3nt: TGTGCCATCAGTGGGCAGGGGGCCAAAGATACTCAGTATTTT
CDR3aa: CAISGQGAKDTQYF

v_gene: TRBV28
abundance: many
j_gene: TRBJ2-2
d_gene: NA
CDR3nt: TGTGCCAGCAGCGAGGGTAGGGGGGAGCTGTTTTTT
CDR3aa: CASSEGRGELFF

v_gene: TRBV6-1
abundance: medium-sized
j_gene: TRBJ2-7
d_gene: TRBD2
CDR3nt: TGTGCCAGCCGGGACCAGGGAGGGGCCTACGAGCAGTACTTC
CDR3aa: CASRDQGGAYEQYF

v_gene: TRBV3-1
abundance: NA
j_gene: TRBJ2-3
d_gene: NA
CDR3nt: TGTGCCAGCAGCCTAACCGAGGGGTTTCGCACAGATACGCAGTATTTT
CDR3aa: CASSLTEGFRTDTQYF

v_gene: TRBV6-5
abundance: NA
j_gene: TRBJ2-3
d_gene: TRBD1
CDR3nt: TGTGCCAGCAGTTCCAGGGACAGGGGGGCAGATACGCAGTATTTT
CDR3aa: CASSSRDRGADTQYF

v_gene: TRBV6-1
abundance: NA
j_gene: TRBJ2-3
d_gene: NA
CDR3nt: TGTGCCAGCAGTAGAGACCCGGCGGGCGGATCCACAAACACGCAGTATTTT
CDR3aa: CASSRDPAGGSTNTQYF

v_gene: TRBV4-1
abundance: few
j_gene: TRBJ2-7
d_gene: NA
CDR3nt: TGCGCCAGCAGCCTAACTCGCAGGGACGAGCAGTACTTC
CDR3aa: CASSLTRRDEQYF

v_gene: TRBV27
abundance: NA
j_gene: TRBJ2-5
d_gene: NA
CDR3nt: TGTGCCAGCAGCTCAGTGGGCAATGGGGGCCGTGACCAAGAGACCCAGTACTTC
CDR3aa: CASSSVGNGGRDQETQYF

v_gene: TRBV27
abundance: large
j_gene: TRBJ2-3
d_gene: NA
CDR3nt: TGTGCCAGCAGGACGGGATTTCAATACACAGATACGCAGTATTTT
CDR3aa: CASRTGFQYTDTQYF

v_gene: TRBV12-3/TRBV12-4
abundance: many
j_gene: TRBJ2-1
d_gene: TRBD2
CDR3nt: TGTGCCAGCAGTCAAGGACTAGCGGGAGGAAATGAGCAGTTCTTC
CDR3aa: CASSQGLAGGNEQFF